This record covers a single T cell receptor beta chain. The antigen is undetermined. Trimming took 4 bases from V and 5 from J, leaving 13 bases between them. The CDR3 has 14 amino acids. Germline assignment: CDR1 MDHEN and CDR2 SYDVKM. This record belongs to a study of blood T cells in healthy people across ages. Overall study findings and caveats: Observed TCR beta diversity per million T cells went down as age went up. This fall followed a roughly linear course with age.

A second PCR of roughly 7 to 11 cycles used a sample-barcoded 5' primer and a J-beta primer mix. In TCRdb, the 5' RACE reads were re-called with MiXCR into one record per CDR3 protein. Of roughly 1,500,000 distinct CDR3 sequences in the sample, 34% were seen once. The sequencing input was blood. The TCR originated in a woman in her twenties or thirties in good health. J is TRBJ2-3 and V is TRBV28; D may match TRBD1 or TRBD2 (5 bases each). Here the CDR3 DNA reads TGTGCCAGCAGTTATCTTTCAGGGAGAGATACGCAGTATTTT. This encodes CASSYLSGRDTQYF.